The 7 T cell receptor beta chains presented below share a single source sample, sequenced in a study of blood T cell repertoires in COVID-19. Method: immunoSEQ multiplex PCR; TCRdb's copy keeps in-frame clones and lacks some. The sample consists of fewer than 350,000 clones, 87% of them appearing once. The sample consisted of PBMCs or T cells enriched from blood (not recorded which). These receptors were collected from a woman aged 40 to 50 who had recovered from COVID-19.

The rearrangement links TRBV6-5 to TRBJ2-5; 7 nucleotides agree with TRBD2. The length of the CDR3 is 14 residues. Germline V gene lookup returns CDR1 MNHEY and CDR2 SVGAGI. V was pared by 7 bases and J by 1 base, with 6 bases of the junction left unmatched. The CDR3 loop is CASIKPGGQETQYF. The CDR3 DNA reads TGTGCCAGCATCAAACCGGGAGGCCAAGAGACCCAGTACTTC.

This clone came up a few times. A read error may account for a junction end that differs from germline. The CDR3: CASSPSRQGGEQYF. CDR3 bases: TGTGCTAGCAGCCCTTCAAGACAGGGCGGCGAGCAGTACTTC. The V gene is TRBV7-7, the J gene TRBJ2-7, with 7 bases lining up with TRBD1. The CDR3 totals 14 residues. CDR1 is SSHAT and CDR2 is FNYEAQ in the germline V gene (reference sequence).

CDR3 nucleotides: TGCGCCAGCAGCGTGAGGACAGGCCCAGATACGCAGTATTTT. This encodes CASSVRTGPDTQYF. The chain combines TRBV5-1 with TRBJ2-3; 7 nucleotides match TRBD1. This CDR3 contains 14 residues. Germline loops: CDR1 SGHRS, CDR2 YFSETQ. The V segment lost 4 bases and the J segment 4 bases; nucleotides outside the gene matches: 6.

The chain combines TRBV5-1 with TRBJ2-3; 8 bases are a match to TRBD2. The CDR3 is made up of 15 amino acids. Trimming removed 4 bases from V and 4 bases from J; junction bases left unmatched: 8. Germline V CDR1 and CDR2: SGHRS, YFSETQ. CDR3 residues: CASSQSGSGSDTQYF. CDR3 DNA sequence: TGCGCCAGCAGCCAGAGCGGGAGTGGGTCAGATACGCAGTATTTT.

The chain joins TRBV10-3 to TRBJ2-7; 8 positions agree with TRBD2. Germline V gene sequence: CDR1 ENHRY, CDR2 SYGVKD. J gave up 0 bases and V 4 bases, and 5 bases lay outside the gene matches. The CDR3 is 15 residues long. CDR3 nucleotides: TGTGCCATCAGTGCATCGACTAGCGTCTCCTACGAGCAGTACTTC. This encodes CAISASTSVSYEQYF.

The chain links TRBV27 to TRBJ2-7; D is undetermined. V was clipped by 2 bases and J by 9 bases, with 17 bases between them. The germline V gene encodes CDR1 MNHEY and CDR2 SMNVEV (reference sequence). The CDR3 is 14 amino acids. The CDR3 DNA reads as TGTGCCAGCAGTTTAGCCACAGCCCCTAATGGGCAGTACTTC. Its protein product is CASSLATAPNGQYF.

The chain is built from TRBV3-1 (or the pseudogene TRBV3-2) and TRBJ1-2; 8 bases fit TRBD1. With 3 bases clipped from V and 4 bases from J, the junction kept 10 bases outside the gene matches. Germline values: CDR1 LGHDT, CDR2 YNNKEL (reference sequence). The CDR3 has 16 residues. CDR3 bases: TGTGCCAGCAGCCAGGCCCCAGGGGGCTTGGGCTATGGCTACACCTTC. It encodes CASSQAPGGLGYGYTF.